This TCR beta chain was recorded in a study of Ad26.COV2.S vaccination and SARS-CoV-2 variants. Study-level results: Marked by substantial breadth, spike-specific CD8+ and CD4+ T cell responses were reportedly seen after vaccination.

As for treatment: over 15 received Ad26.COV2.S at low or high dose, single or two shots; about 5 received placebo; per-sample allocation not given. Samples came from day 63 after the first vaccine or placebo injection. This adult donor, from Boston, was 18-55 years old. As concerns this clone: Its target is not known.

Using immunoSEQ multiplex PCR, the repertoire was profiled, and TCRdb retains in-frame clones only, with some absent. The table records more than 350,000 clones, around 90% of them present only once. Trimming at V came to 6 bases and at J to 1 base, leaving 8 bases not matched to a gene. This CDR3 has 16 amino acids. CDR1 is MNHNY and CDR2 is SVGAGI in the germline V gene (reference sequence). The source of this sequence is a person aged 18-60 years who received the Ad26.COV2.S COVID-19 vaccine or a placebo. The chain joins TRBV6-6 to TRBJ1-2, with 10 nucleotides matching TRBD1. The material sequenced was peripheral blood, taken in a trial of Ad26.COV2.S vaccine versus placebo. CDR3 DNA: TGTGCCAGCAGAAAATCAGGACAGGGGGGTAACTATGGCTACACCTTC. This sequence encodes CASRKSGQGGNYGYTF.